This TCR beta chain was obtained from a study of T cells in Graves' hyperthyroidism and ophthalmopathy. Regarding the study as a whole: Most clonotypes expanded in the thyroid (above 0.001) were also present in blood.

V was pared by 7 bases and J by 0 bases, with 8 bases of the junction left unmatched. CDR3 length: 15 residues. CDR1 and CDR2 from the germline V gene are MNHNS and SASEGT. This clonotype has more than one count but fewer than ten. What it binds is not known. Amplification of TCR beta CDR3 regions used RNA as the template. Primed by the HTBI set, a first-round RT-PCR was run on the TCR CDR3. Via MiXCR, TCRdb re-called the multiplex PCR reads, giving one row per CDR3 protein. The sample records about 380,000 distinct CDR3 sequences, around 20% being singletons. The rearrangement links TRBV6-1 to TRBJ2-7, with 8 bases that match TRBD2. The sample was blood. The sequence was obtained from a man aged 18 to 29 with Graves' ophthalmopathy. CDR3: CASIYSGVPSYEQYF. As DNA, the CDR3 is TGTGCCAGCATATATAGCGGGGTCCCCTCCTACGAGCAGTACTTC.